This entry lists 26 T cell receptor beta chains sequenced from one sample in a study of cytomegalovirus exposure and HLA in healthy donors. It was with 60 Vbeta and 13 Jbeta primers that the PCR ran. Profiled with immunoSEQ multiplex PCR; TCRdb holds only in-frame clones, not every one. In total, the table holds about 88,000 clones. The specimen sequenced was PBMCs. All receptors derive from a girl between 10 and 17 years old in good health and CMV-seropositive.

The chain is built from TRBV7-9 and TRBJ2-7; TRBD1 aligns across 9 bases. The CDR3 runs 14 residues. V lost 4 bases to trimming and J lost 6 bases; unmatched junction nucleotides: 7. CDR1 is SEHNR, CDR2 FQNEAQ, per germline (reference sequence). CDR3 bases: TGTGCCAGCAGCTACCGGGACAGGGTCACCGAGCAGTACTTC. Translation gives CASSYRDRVTEQYF.

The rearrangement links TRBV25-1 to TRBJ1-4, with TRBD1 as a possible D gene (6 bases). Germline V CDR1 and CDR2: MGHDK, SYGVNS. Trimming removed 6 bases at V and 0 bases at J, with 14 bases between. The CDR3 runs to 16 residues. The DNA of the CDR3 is TGTGCCAGCAGCCCCAGGGGAGACCCAACTAATGAAAAACTGTTTTTT. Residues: CASSPRGDPTNEKLFF.

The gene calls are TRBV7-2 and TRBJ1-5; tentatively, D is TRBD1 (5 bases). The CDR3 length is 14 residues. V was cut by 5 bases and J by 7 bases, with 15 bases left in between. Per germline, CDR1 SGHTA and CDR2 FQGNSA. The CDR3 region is CASSPVGGGQPQHF. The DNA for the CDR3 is TGTGCCAGCAGCCCTGTCGGGGGAGGACAGCCCCAGCATTTT.

CDR3 DNA: TGCGCCAGCAGCCCGAGCGGTGAAGCTCTGTCCCAGCATTTT. Its translation is CASSPSGEALSQHF. The chain combines TRBV4-1 with TRBJ1-5; no firm D call. Trimming took off 4 bases at V and 11 bases at J, with 18 bases between the two ends. The CDR3 sequence is 14 residues long. CDR1 MGHRA and CDR2 YSYEKL come from the germline V gene.

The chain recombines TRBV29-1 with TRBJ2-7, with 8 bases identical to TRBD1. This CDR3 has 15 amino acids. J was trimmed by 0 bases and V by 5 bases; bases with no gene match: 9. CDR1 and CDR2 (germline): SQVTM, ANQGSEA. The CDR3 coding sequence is TGCAGCGTTTCGGTAAGGGACAGGAGCTCCTACGAGCAGTACTTC. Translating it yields CSVSVRDRSSYEQYF.

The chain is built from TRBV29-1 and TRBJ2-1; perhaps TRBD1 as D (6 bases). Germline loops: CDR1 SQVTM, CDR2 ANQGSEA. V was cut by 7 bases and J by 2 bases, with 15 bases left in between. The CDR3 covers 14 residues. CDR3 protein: CSAQGTPTYNEQFF. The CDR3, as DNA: TGCAGCGCTCAAGGGACACCTACCTACAATGAGCAGTTCTTC.

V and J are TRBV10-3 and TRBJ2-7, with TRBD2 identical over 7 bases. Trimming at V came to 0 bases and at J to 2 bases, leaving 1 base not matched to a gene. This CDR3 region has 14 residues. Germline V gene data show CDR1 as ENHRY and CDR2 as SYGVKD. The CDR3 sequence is CAISESAGAYEQYF. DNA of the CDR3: TGTGCCATCAGTGAGTCGGCGGGGGCCTACGAGCAGTACTTC.

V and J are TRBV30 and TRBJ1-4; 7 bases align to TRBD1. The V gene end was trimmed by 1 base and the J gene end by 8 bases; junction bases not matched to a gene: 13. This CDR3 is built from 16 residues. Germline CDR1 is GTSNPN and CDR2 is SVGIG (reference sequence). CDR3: CAWSAIRDRPDEKLFF. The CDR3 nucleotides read TGTGCCTGGAGTGCGATCCGGGACAGACCCGACGAAAAACTGTTTTTT.

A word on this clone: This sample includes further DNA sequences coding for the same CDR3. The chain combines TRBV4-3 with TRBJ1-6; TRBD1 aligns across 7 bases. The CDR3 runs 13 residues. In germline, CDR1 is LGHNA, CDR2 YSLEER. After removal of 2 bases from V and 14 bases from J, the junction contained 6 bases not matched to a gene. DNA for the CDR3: TGCGCCAGCAGCCAAATAACAGGGGAAACCCTCCACTTT. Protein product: CASSQITGETLHF.

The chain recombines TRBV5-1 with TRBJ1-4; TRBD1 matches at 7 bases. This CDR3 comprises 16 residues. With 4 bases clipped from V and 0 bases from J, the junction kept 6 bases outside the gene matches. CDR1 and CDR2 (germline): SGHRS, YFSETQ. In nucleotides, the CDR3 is TGCGCCAGCAGCCGTACAGGGGCGGCAACTAATGAAAAACTGTTTTTT. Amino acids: CASSRTGAATNEKLFF.

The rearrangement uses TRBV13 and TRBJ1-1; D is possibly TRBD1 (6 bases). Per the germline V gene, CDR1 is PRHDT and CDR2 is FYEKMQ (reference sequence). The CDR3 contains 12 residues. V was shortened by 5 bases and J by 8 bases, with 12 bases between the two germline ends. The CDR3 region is CASSRTEGEAFF. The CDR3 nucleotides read TGTGCCAGCAGCAGGACAGAGGGAGAAGCTTTCTTT.

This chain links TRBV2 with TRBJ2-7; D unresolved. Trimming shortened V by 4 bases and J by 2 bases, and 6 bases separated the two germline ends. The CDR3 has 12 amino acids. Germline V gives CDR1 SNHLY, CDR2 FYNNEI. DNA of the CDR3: TGTGCCAGCAGTGTAACAGCCTACGAGCAGTACTTC. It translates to CASSVTAYEQYF.

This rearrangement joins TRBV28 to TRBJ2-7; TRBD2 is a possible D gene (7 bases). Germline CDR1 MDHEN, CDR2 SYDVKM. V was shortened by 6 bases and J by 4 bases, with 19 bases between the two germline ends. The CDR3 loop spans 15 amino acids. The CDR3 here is CASREGGDSGYEQYV. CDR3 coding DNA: TGTGCCAGCAGGGAGGGGGGGGATAGCGGGTACGAGCAGTACGTC.

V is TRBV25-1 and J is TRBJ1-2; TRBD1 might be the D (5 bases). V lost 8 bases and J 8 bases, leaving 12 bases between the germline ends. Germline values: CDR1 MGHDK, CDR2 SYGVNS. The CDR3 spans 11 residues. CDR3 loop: CASDGGDGYTF. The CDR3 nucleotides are TGTGCCAGCGACGGAGGGGACGGCTACACCTTC.

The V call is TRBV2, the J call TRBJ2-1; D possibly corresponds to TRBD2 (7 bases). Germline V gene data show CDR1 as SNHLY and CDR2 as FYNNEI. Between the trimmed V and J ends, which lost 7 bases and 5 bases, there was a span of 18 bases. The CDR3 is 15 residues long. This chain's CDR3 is CASTRARGQDNEQFF. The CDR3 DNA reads TGTGCCAGCACCCGAGCGCGGGGGCAGGACAATGAGCAGTTCTTC.

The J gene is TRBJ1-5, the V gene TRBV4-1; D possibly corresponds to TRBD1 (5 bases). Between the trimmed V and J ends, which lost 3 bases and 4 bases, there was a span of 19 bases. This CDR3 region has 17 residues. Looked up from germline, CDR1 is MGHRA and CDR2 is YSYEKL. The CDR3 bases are TGCGCCAGCAGCCACCCCTCTTTAGGGGATAGGAATCAGCCCCAGCATTTT. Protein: CASSHPSLGDRNQPQHF.

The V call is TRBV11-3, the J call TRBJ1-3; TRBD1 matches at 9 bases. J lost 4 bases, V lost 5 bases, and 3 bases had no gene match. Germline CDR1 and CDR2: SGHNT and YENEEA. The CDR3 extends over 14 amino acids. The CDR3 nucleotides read TGTGCCAGCAGCCCGGGACAGGGAGGAAACACCATATATTTT. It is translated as CASSPGQGGNTIYF.

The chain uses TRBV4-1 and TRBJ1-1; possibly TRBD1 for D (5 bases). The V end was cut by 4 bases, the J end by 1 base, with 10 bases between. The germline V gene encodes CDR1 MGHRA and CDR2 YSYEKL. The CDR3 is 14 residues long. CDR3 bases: TGCGCCAGCAGCCCTCAGGGAGGGAACACTGAAGCTTTCTTT. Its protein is CASSPQGGNTEAFF.

The CDR3 DNA follows: TGCAGCGTGCCCACCTGGGCAGCCTACGAGCAGTACGTC. Its translation is CSVPTWAAYEQYV. The rearrangement joins TRBV29-1 to TRBJ2-7; D unresolved. This CDR3 is 13 amino acids long. The germline gives CDR1 SQVTM, CDR2 ANQGSEA. The V end lost 6 bases, the J end lost 2 bases, and 14 bases lay between the germline ends.

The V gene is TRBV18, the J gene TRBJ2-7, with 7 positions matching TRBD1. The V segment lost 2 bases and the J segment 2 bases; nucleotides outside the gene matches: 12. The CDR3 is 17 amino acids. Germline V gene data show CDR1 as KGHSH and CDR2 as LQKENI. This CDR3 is CASSPAYGQDPPYEQYF. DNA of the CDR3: TGTGCCAGCTCACCAGCGTACGGACAGGACCCACCCTACGAGCAGTACTTC.

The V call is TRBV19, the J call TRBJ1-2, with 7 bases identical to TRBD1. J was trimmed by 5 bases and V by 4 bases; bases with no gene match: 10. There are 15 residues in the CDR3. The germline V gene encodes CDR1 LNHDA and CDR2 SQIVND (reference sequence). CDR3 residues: CASSNDGGGTYGYTF. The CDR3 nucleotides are TGTGCCAGTAGTAATGACGGAGGGGGCACGTATGGCTACACCTTC.

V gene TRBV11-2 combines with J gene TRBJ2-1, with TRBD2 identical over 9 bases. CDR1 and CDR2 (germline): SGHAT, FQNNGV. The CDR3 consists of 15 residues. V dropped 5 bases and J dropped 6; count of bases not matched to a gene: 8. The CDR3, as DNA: TGTGCCAGCAGCCCCCGGGCTAGCGGGGTCAATGAGCAGTTCTTC. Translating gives CASSPRASGVNEQFF.

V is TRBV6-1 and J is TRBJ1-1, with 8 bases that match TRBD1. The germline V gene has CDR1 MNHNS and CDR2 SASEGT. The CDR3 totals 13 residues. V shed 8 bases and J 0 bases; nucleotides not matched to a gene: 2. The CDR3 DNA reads TGTGCCAGCGGGACAGGACTGAACACTGAAGCTTTCTTT. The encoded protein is CASGTGLNTEAFF.

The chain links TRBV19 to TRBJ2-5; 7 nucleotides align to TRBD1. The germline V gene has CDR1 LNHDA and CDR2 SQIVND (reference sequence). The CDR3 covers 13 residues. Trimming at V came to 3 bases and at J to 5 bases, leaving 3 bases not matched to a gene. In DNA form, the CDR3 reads TGTGCCAGTAGTATCCAACAGGGGGAGACCCAGTACTTC. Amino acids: CASSIQQGETQYF.

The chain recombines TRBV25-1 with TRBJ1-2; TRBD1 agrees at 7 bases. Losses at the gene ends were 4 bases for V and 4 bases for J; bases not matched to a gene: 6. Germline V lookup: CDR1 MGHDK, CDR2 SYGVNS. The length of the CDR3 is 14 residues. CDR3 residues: CASSAETGFYGYTF. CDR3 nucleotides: TGTGCCAGCAGTGCAGAGACAGGGTTCTATGGCTACACCTTC.

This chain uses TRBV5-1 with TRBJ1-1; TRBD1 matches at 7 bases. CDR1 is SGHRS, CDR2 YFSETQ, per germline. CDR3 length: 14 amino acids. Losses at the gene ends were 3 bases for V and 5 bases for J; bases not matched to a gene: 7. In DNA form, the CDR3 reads TGCGCCAGCAGCTCCAACCCAGGGGGGACTGAAGCTTTCTTT. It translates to CASSSNPGGTEAFF. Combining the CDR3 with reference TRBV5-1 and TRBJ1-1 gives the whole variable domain KAGVTQTPRYLIKTRGQQVTLSCSPISGHRSVSWYQQTPGQGLQFLFEYFSETQRNKGNFPGRFSGRQFSNSRSEMNVSTLELGDSALYLCASSSNPGGTEAFFGQGTRLTVV.